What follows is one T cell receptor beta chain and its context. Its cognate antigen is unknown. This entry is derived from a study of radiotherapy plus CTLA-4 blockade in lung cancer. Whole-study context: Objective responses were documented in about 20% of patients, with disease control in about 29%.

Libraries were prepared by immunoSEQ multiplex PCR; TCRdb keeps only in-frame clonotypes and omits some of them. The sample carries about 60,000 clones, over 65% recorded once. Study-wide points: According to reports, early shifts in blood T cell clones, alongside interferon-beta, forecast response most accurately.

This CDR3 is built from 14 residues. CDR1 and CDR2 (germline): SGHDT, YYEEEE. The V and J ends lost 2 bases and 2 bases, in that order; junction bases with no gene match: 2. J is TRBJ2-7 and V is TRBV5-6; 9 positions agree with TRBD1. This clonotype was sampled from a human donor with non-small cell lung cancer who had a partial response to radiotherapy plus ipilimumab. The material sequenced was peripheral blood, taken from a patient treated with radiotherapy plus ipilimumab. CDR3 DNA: TGTGCCAGCAGCTTAGGGACAGGGCCCTACGAGCAGTACTTC. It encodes CASSLGTGPYEQYF.